This T cell receptor beta chain comes out of a study of T cells after yellow fever vaccination. Study-level findings and limits: A limited proportion of clonotypes was detected within both the CD4 and CD8 compartments.

Of note for this clonotype: Its antigen is currently unknown.

TCRdb analysed the 5' RACE reads with MiXCR anew, one entry per CDR3 protein. The sample holds approximately 550,000 distinct CDR3 sequences, under 25% seen once. This CDR3 is 14 amino acids long. V was trimmed by 7 bases and J by 3 bases, leaving 12 bases between them. Looked up from germline, CDR1 is MNHEY and CDR2 is SVGEGT. The source material was PBMCs, sampled 15 days after the yellow fever booster vaccination. The clonotype comes from a man under 40 who received the YFV17D yellow fever vaccine. This chain links TRBV6-2 or TRBV6-3 with TRBJ2-2, with D maybe TRBD1 (5 bases). Here the CDR3 DNA reads TGTGCCAGCAATTTAAGACAGTACACCGGGGAGCTGTTTTTT. Translated: CASNLRQYTGELFF.